The T cell receptor beta chain under discussion was sequenced for a study of T cell responses to AZD1222 COVID-19 vaccine. Sequenced by immunoSEQ multiplex PCR; TCRdb stores in-frame clones only, minus some. Among roughly 70,000 clones, 83% were seen once, and the ten largest hold about 6.5%. With regard to this clone: Its matching antigen is unknown.

Study outcomes and limitations: In a largely white British group with more females than males, clonal diversity was possibly underestimated. There were repertoire samples only from the period after the peak T cell response.

V was pared by 5 bases and J by 4 bases, with 4 bases of the junction left unmatched. The CDR3 length is 13 residues. CDR1 and CDR2 from the germline V gene are SGHTA and FQGNSA. This chain connects TRBV7-2 to TRBJ1-2; the match to TRBD1 covers 7 bases. The sequencing used peripheral blood, collected 28 days after the second AZD1222 dose. The source of this sequence is an adult who received the AZD1222 COVID-19 vaccine. CDR3 in amino acids: CASSQDRFYGYTF. The CDR3 DNA reads as TGTGCCAGCAGCCAGGACAGGTTCTATGGCTACACCTTC. Filled out from reference TRBV7-2 and TRBJ1-2, the complete variable domain reads GAGVSQSPSNKVTEKGKDVELRCDPISGHTALYWYRQSLGQGLEFLIYFQGNSAPDKSGLPSDRFSAERTGGSVSTLTIQRTQQEDSAVYLCASSQDRFYGYTFGSGTRLTVV.